The 15 T cell receptor beta chains presented below share a single source sample, sequenced in a study of OX40 agonist ivuxolimab in advanced cancers. TCRdb's table, derived via immunoSEQ multiplex PCR, lists solely in-frame clones and lacks some. The sample has tens of thousands of clones; over 75% are singletons. The starting material was CD4+ or CD8+ T cells sorted from blood, obtained in a trial of the OX40 agonist ivuxolimab. All receptors come from an adult with an advanced solid tumor such as melanoma, head and neck, liver or kidney cancer.

This chain joins TRBV7-8 and TRBJ1-2, with 7 bases identical to TRBD1. Looked up from germline, CDR1 is SGHVS and CDR2 is FQNEAQ. The CDR3 sequence is 15 residues long. Losses at the gene ends were 5 bases for V and 3 bases for J; bases not matched to a gene: 9. The CDR3 region has the DNA TGTGCCAGCAGCCTGCTGGGCAGGGGGGACTATGGCTACACCTTC. Protein: CASSLLGRGDYGYTF. Looking up the rest from reference TRBV7-8 and TRBJ1-2 gives the full variable domain: GAGVSQSPRYKVAKRGQDVALRCDPISGHVSLFWYQQALGQGPEFLTYFQNEAQLDKSGLPSDRFFAERPEGSVSTLKIQRTQQEDSAVYLCASSLLGRGDYGYTFGSGTRLTVV.

V usage is TRBV6-1 and J usage is TRBJ2-3; D is tentatively TRBD1 or TRBD2 (5 bases each). V was cut by 4 bases and J by 5 bases, with 19 bases left in between. This CDR3 has 16 amino acids. Germline values: CDR1 MNHNS, CDR2 SASEGT. The CDR3 here is CASSGGPGTARDTQYF. The CDR3 DNA reads as TGTGCCAGCAGTGGGGGTCCCGGGACGGCCCGAGATACGCAGTATTTT.

The rearrangement uses TRBV7-2 and TRBJ2-7; 10 positions agree with TRBD2. Germline V gene data show CDR1 as SGHTA and CDR2 as FQGNSA. J lost 1 base, V lost 1 base, and 1 base had no gene match. This CDR3 has 15 amino acids. The CDR3 region is CASSLELAGSYEQYF. CDR3 DNA sequence: TGTGCCAGCAGCTTAGAACTAGCGGGGTCCTACGAGCAGTACTTC.

This chain connects TRBV7-2 to TRBJ1-1; D is possibly TRBD1 (5 bases). CDR1 SGHTA and CDR2 FQGNSA come from the germline V gene. The CDR3 spans 15 residues. With 6 bases removed from V and 2 bases from J, the gap between germline ends came to 16 bases. CDR3 nucleotides: TGTGCCAGCAGGCCGAACCGGGACCTAAACACTGAAGCTTTCTTT. This gives the protein CASRPNRDLNTEAFF.

The J gene is TRBJ1-1, the V gene TRBV11-2; tentative D call: TRBD1 (5 bases). From germline, CDR1 is SGHAT and CDR2 FQNNGV. The ends were cut back, 3 bases at V and 2 bases at J, with 10 bases in the middle. This CDR3 spans 14 amino acids. This chain's CDR3 is CASSLLRGNTEAFF. CDR3 nucleotide sequence: TGTGCCAGCAGCTTGTTAAGGGGAAACACTGAAGCTTTCTTT.

This sequence joins TRBV5-1 and TRBJ1-5; D gene ambiguous. The CDR3 runs 13 residues. Trimming removed 0 bases at V and 4 bases at J, with 5 bases between. Germline V gene lookup returns CDR1 SGHRS and CDR2 YFSETQ. CDR3 nucleotide sequence: TGCGCCAGCAGCTTGGACCCGAATCAGCCCCAGCATTTT. This gives the protein CASSLDPNQPQHF. The full variable domain, in which reference TRBV5-1 and TRBJ1-5 provide the parts outside the CDR3, is KAGVTQTPRYLIKTRGQQVTLSCSPISGHRSVSWYQQTPGQGLQFLFEYFSETQRNKGNFPGRFSGRQFSNSRSEMNVSTLELGDSALYLCASSLDPNQPQHFGDGTRLSIL.

J is TRBJ2-3 and V is TRBV9; 7 nucleotides agree with TRBD2. The CDR3 length is 16 residues. Unmatched junction bases numbered 12, after V lost 3 bases and J lost 5 bases. Germline V gives CDR1 SGDLS, CDR2 YYNGEE. CDR3 sequence (DNA): TGTGCCAGCAGCGCGGGACTATCAGACGTTCGAGATACGCAGTATTTT. This sequence encodes CASSAGLSDVRDTQYF.

This clone was found a few times. The chain combines TRBV4-2 with TRBJ2-3; 8 bases agree with TRBD2. The length of the CDR3 is 15 residues. J lost 4 bases, V lost 1 base, and 4 bases had no gene match. The germline V gene encodes CDR1 LGHNA and CDR2 YNFKEQ. The CDR3 here is CASSQGAGGADTQYF. CDR3 coding DNA: TGTGCCAGCAGCCAAGGGGCGGGAGGCGCAGATACGCAGTATTTT.

The chain joins TRBV5-1 to TRBJ2-5, with TRBD2 as a possible D gene (7 bases). This CDR3 contains 16 residues. Trimming removed 4 bases from V and 2 bases from J, with 18 bases in between. Germline V gene lookup returns CDR1 SGHRS and CDR2 YFSETQ. DNA of the CDR3: TGCGCCAGCAGCCCGGAGGCGGGGGCCTCGCAAGAGACCCAGTACTTC. Encoded protein: CASSPEAGASQETQYF.

V gene TRBV6-5 combines with J gene TRBJ2-5; no firm D call. Germline values: CDR1 MNHEY, CDR2 SVGAGI. The CDR3 spans 13 residues. Trimming cost V 6 bases and J 2 bases, with 10 bases left between them. CDR3 DNA: TGTGCCAGCAGAGGTTGGCAACAAGAGACCCAGTACTTC. Protein: CASRGWQQETQYF.

The chain is built from TRBV6-5 and TRBJ2-5, with 12 nucleotides matching TRBD1. The length of the CDR3 is 15 residues. Germline V gene data show CDR1 as MNHEY and CDR2 as SVGAGI. V lost 4 bases to trimming and J lost 5 bases; unmatched junction nucleotides: 5. The CDR3, as DNA: TGTGCCAGCAGTTCGGGGACAGGGGGCTCTGAGACCCAGTACTTC. This sequence encodes CASSSGTGGSETQYF.

This clone was recorded once. The rearrangement links TRBV5-1 to TRBJ1-4; 7 bases fit TRBD1. The CDR3 loop spans 17 amino acids. Losses at the gene ends were 0 bases for V and 0 bases for J; bases not matched to a gene: 5. Germline assignment: CDR1 SGHRS and CDR2 YFSETQ. In DNA, the CDR3 is TGCGCCAGCAGCTTGGGGCAGGGGGTTGCAACTAATGAAAAACTGTTTTTT. Protein: CASSLGQGVATNEKLFF. Filled out from reference TRBV5-1 and TRBJ1-4, the complete variable domain reads KAGVTQTPRYLIKTRGQQVTLSCSPISGHRSVSWYQQTPGQGLQFLFEYFSETQRNKGNFPGRFSGRQFSNSRSEMNVSTLELGDSALYLCASSLGQGVATNEKLFFGSGTQLSVL.

V and J are TRBV6-5 and TRBJ2-7; 8 nucleotides agree with TRBD2. The CDR3 totals 13 residues. Germline V gene lookup returns CDR1 MNHEY and CDR2 SVGAGI. Unmatched junction bases numbered 3, after V lost 7 bases and J lost 1 base. CDR3 nucleotide sequence: TGTGCCAGCACGACTAGCGAGTCCTACGAGCAGTACTTC. This translates into CASTTSESYEQYF.

The sample holds one count of this clone. The V and J genes are TRBV4-1 and TRBJ2-1; tentative D call: TRBD1 (6 bases). With 4 bases removed from V and 9 bases from J, the gap between germline ends came to 13 bases. The CDR3 is 13 residues long. Germline assignment: CDR1 MGHRA and CDR2 YSYEKL. Here the CDR3 reads CASSRQGFPEQFF. The CDR3 DNA reads TGCGCCAGCAGCCGGCAGGGGTTCCCTGAGCAGTTCTTC.

The chain employs TRBV10-2 and TRBJ1-5; 8 bases fit TRBD1. There are 14 residues in the CDR3. Trimming cost V 8 bases and J 7 bases; bases outside gene matches: 10. Germline V CDR1 and CDR2: WSHSY, SAAADI. The CDR3 bases are TGCGCCAGCGCTATTCAGGGGGCTAACCAGCCCCAGCATTTT. Residues: CASAIQGANQPQHF.